The 17 T cell receptor beta chains given below trace back to one sample, sequenced in a study of blood T cell repertoires in COVID-19. The protocol was immunoSEQ multiplex PCR, while the TCRdb copy is restricted to in-frame clones and leaves out a portion. The sample carries fewer than 180,000 clones, roughly 90% recorded once. Sequenced input: peripheral blood. These receptors were taken from a woman aged 60-70 years with active or convalescent COVID-19.

The chain has TRBV4-1 and TRBJ2-5; TRBD2 matches at 13 bases. V lost 1 base, J lost 1 base, and 6 bases stayed unmatched. Germline CDR1 MGHRA, CDR2 YSYEKL. The CDR3 is 18 residues long. The CDR3 here is CASSQAGTSGVVQETQYF. The CDR3 bases are TGCGCCAGCAGCCAAGCCGGGACTAGCGGGGTGGTCCAAGAGACCCAGTACTTC.

The J gene is TRBJ1-4, the V gene TRBV19, with a weak D call TRBD1 (6 bases). Germline values: CDR1 LNHDA, CDR2 SQIVND (reference sequence). The CDR3 is 15 amino acids. Trimming removed 6 bases from V and 2 bases from J, with 13 bases in between. In DNA form, the CDR3 reads TGTGCCAGTAGCCTGGCGGGGGCCACTAATGAAAAACTGTTTTTT. Translation: CASSLAGATNEKLFF.

V usage is TRBV6-5 and J usage is TRBJ1-3; possibly TRBD1 for D (6 bases). Germline V gene sequence: CDR1 MNHEY, CDR2 SVGAGI. V was clipped by 5 bases and J by 2 bases, with 10 bases between them. The CDR3 consists of 14 residues. The CDR3 nucleotides are TGTGCCAGCAGTCGACAGGCGGCTGGAAACACCATATATTTT. Its translation is CASSRQAAGNTIYF.

The V gene is TRBV4-3, the J gene TRBJ1-2; D may be TRBD1 (5 bases). V was trimmed by 0 bases and J by 3 bases, leaving 11 bases between them. Germline loops: CDR1 LGHNA, CDR2 YSLEER. The CDR3 sequence is 15 residues long. Here the CDR3 reads CASSQDKGNHYGYTF. CDR3 nucleotide sequence: TGCGCCAGCAGCCAAGATAAGGGGAACCACTATGGCTACACCTTC.

The chain carries TRBV4-1 and TRBJ2-7, with a possible D match to TRBD1 (7 bases). The CDR3 totals 14 residues. Germline loops: CDR1 MGHRA, CDR2 YSYEKL. V gave up 4 bases and J gave up 2 bases, with 12 bases separating them. CDR3 residues: CASSRSRGAYEQYF. As DNA, the CDR3 is TGCGCCAGCAGCCGAAGCAGGGGGGCCTACGAGCAGTACTTC.

The J gene is TRBJ1-1, the V gene TRBV21-1; the table's D call, TRBD1, was not checked against the DNA. TRBV21-1 is recorded as a pseudogene. The CDR3 loop spans 16 amino acids. As DNA, the CDR3 is TGTGCCAGCAGCAAAGGGACAGTCGGTCTCTTCCTTGAAGCTTTCTTT. Translating it yields CASSKGTVGLFLEAFF.

This chain uses TRBV7-3 with TRBJ1-6; TRBD1 agrees at 7 bases. The CDR3 loop spans 16 amino acids. Germline CDR1 SGHTA, CDR2 FQGTGA. J lost 5 bases, V lost 6 bases, and 10 bases had no gene match. The CDR3: CASRPNRDRHNSPLHF. The CDR3 DNA sequence: TGTGCCAGCAGACCAAACCGGGACAGACATAATTCACCCCTCCACTTT. The full variable domain, with the rest looked up from reference TRBV7-3 and TRBJ1-6, is GAGVSQTPSNKVTEKGKYVELRCDPISGHTALYWYRQSLGQGPEFLIYFQGTGAADDSGLPNDRFFAVRPEGSVSTLKIQRTERGDSAVYLCASRPNRDRHNSPLHFGNGTRLTVT.

The V gene is TRBV10-1, the J gene TRBJ2-1; D is possibly TRBD2 (6 bases). Germline values: CDR1 WNHNN, CDR2 SYGVQD (reference sequence). Trimming removed 0 bases from V and 1 base from J, with 7 bases in between. The CDR3 length is 15 residues. The CDR3 protein is CASSESGGSYNEQFF. CDR3 in DNA: TGCGCCAGCAGTGAGTCGGGGGGTTCCTACAATGAGCAGTTCTTC.

This chain connects TRBV3-1 (or the pseudogene TRBV3-2) to TRBJ1-3; D is uncertain. CDR3 size: 15 residues. The V gene's germline CDR1 is LGHDT and CDR2 YNNKEL (reference sequence). V lost 0 bases, J lost 5 bases, and 11 bases lay in between. The CDR3 DNA reads as TGTGCCAGCAGCCAAGAACACAAAACCCGAAACACCATATATTTT. Amino acids: CASSQEHKTRNTIYF.

V gene TRBV7-6 combines with J gene TRBJ1-2; D possibly corresponds to TRBD1 (6 bases). Germline V CDR1 and CDR2: SGHVS, FNYEAQ. Trimming removed 4 bases from V and 0 bases from J, with 12 bases in between. The CDR3 loop spans 15 amino acids. The CDR3 protein is CASSYTGLSNYGYTF. The CDR3 region has the DNA TGTGCCAGCAGCTACACAGGGCTATCTAACTATGGCTACACCTTC.

V usage is TRBV19 and J usage is TRBJ2-3; the match to TRBD1 covers 7 bases. The CDR3 totals 15 residues. CDR1 is LNHDA, CDR2 SQIVND, per germline (reference sequence). V lost 3 bases to trimming and J lost 1 base; unmatched junction nucleotides: 4. The CDR3 DNA sequence: TGTGCCAGTAGTATGAGGCAGGGGGGCACAGATACGCAGTATTTT. This sequence encodes CASSMRQGGTDTQYF. The variable domain in full, completed from reference TRBV19 and TRBJ2-3, reads DGGITQSPKYLFRKEGQNVTLSCEQNLNHDAMYWYRQDPGQGLRLIYYSQIVNDFQKGDIAEGYSVSREKKESFPLTVTSAQKNPTAFYLCASSMRQGGTDTQYFGPGTRLTVL.

This clone was seen a single time. The rearrangement uses TRBV10-3 and TRBJ1-1; perhaps TRBD1 as D (5 bases). Germline-derived CDR1 and CDR2 are ENHRY and SYGVKD. The CDR3 is made up of 15 amino acids. Trimming took 4 bases from V and 4 from J, leaving 16 bases between them. The CDR3 region is CAISATPGWGTEAFF. The CDR3 nucleotides read TGTGCCATCAGTGCGACCCCAGGGTGGGGCACTGAAGCTTTCTTT.

V gene TRBV4-1 combines with J gene TRBJ2-7; TRBD2 matches at 13 bases. The CDR3 totals 18 residues. Germline loops: CDR1 MGHRA, CDR2 YSYEKL. The V and J ends lost 1 base and 2 bases, in that order; junction bases with no gene match: 8. The CDR3 nucleotides are TGCGCCAGCAGCCAAGTATCCCTTACTAGCGGGGGGGCCTACGAGCAGTACTTC. This translates into CASSQVSLTSGGAYEQYF.

The chain is built from TRBV25-1 and TRBJ1-4; D may be TRBD1 (6 bases). CDR3 length: 16 amino acids. Trimming stripped 3 bases from V and 7 bases from J, with 18 bases between. The germline gives CDR1 MGHDK, CDR2 SYGVNS. CDR3: CASSEGLRGAGEKLFF. The CDR3 region has the DNA TGTGCCAGCAGTGAGGGTCTGCGGGGGGCTGGTGAAAAACTGTTTTTT.

The chain links TRBV9 to TRBJ1-2, with 7 bases identical to TRBD1. The germline gives CDR1 SGDLS, CDR2 YYNGEE. The CDR3 is made up of 14 amino acids. The V and J ends lost 2 bases and 7 bases, in that order; junction bases with no gene match: 8. The CDR3 sequence is CASSVEGQLSGYTF. CDR3 sequence (DNA): TGTGCCAGCAGCGTCGAGGGACAGCTGTCTGGCTACACCTTC.

As to this clone: Other DNA sequences in the sample encode the same CDR3. The rearrangement links TRBV7-2 to TRBJ2-5; TRBD1 matches 8 bases. The junction had 1 base not matched to a gene; V was cut back by 2 bases and J by 5 bases. The V gene's germline CDR1 is SGHTA and CDR2 FQGNSA. The CDR3 consists of 13 residues. The CDR3 DNA reads TGTGCCAGCAGCTTAACAGGGGGGGAGACCCAGTACTTC. Protein product: CASSLTGGETQYF.

The chain carries TRBV4-3 and TRBJ2-1, with 9 bases lining up with TRBD2. CDR1 is LGHNA, CDR2 YSLEER, per germline. The CDR3 loop spans 16 amino acids. Trimming took 5 bases from V and 0 from J; bases not matched to a gene: 5. CDR3 in amino acids: CASSVRGGASYNEQFF. The DNA for the CDR3 is TGCGCCAGCAGCGTGCGCGGGGGGGCCTCCTACAATGAGCAGTTCTTC.